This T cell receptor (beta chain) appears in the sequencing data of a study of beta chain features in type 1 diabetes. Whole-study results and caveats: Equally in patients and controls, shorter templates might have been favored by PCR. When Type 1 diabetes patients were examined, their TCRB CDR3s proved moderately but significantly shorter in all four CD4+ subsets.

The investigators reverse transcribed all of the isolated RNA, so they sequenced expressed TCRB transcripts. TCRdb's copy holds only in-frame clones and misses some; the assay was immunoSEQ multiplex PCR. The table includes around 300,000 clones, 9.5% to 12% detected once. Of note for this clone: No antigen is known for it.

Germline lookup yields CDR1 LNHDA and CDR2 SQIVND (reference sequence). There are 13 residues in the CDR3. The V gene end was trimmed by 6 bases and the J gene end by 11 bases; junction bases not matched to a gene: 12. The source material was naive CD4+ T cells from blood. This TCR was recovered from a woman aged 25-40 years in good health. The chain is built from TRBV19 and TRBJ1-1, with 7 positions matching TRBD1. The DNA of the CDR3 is TGTGCCAGTAGCGACCCTACGACAGGGAAGGCTTTCTTT. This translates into CASSDPTTGKAFF.